This T cell receptor beta chain was found in a study of T cell changes during pregnancy in multiple sclerosis. Germline V gene lookup returns CDR1 SGDLS and CDR2 YYNGEE. V was shortened by 0 bases and J by 8 bases, with 18 bases between the two germline ends. CDR3 length: 16 amino acids. Clones were sequenced by immunoSEQ multiplex PCR, and TCRdb holds only the in-frame ones, with some missing. The sample lists about 32,000 clones; roughly nine tenths were seen once. The specimen was CD8+ T cells from peripheral blood mononuclear cells, collected in the third trimester of pregnancy. The chain carries TRBV9 and TRBJ2-1, with D possibly matching TRBD2 (6 bases). This sequence was found in a female donor with multiple sclerosis, enrolled in a pregnancy study. The CDR3: CASSVDGGISDDEQFF. The CDR3 nucleotides read TGTGCCAGCAGCGTAGACGGGGGTATCTCTGACGATGAGCAGTTCTTC.